Sequencing of this T cell receptor (beta chain) was carried out in a study of blood T cell repertoires in COVID-19. Study context: Sources were T cells, B-cell-depleted T cells, or PBMCs; the material itself was cDNA or gDNA.

V was pared by 6 bases and J by 0 bases, with 12 bases between. Per the germline V gene, CDR1 is KGHSH and CDR2 is LQKENI. The length of the CDR3 is 14 residues. Clones were read by immunoSEQ multiplex PCR, and TCRdb kept only the in-frame ones, dropping some. Found here are approximately 230,000 clones, roughly 84% of them singletons; the top ten hold 15% to 20%. Sequencing was carried out using peripheral blood. This clonotype was obtained from a young man with active or convalescent COVID-19. V and J are TRBV18 and TRBJ2-7; possible D gene TRBD2, 6 bases. CDR3 loop: CASSQDGSSYEQYF. As DNA, the CDR3 is TGTGCCAGCTCCCAGGACGGGAGCTCCTACGAGCAGTACTTC.